This T cell receptor beta chain was recorded in a study of chemoradiotherapy in HPV16-positive cancers. CDR1 is SEHNR and CDR2 is FQNEAQ in the germline V gene (reference sequence). J was trimmed by 12 bases and V by 7 bases; bases with no gene match: 14. CDR3 length equals 16 residues. For this clone: Its antigen remains unknown.

Repertoires were sampled repeatedly during chemoradiotherapy. Study-level results: In HPV16-positive patients, HPV-responsive T-cell expansion tracked better recurrence-free survival. Candidate HPV-specific clones and E7-related TCR motifs grew in tumor during treatment. Functional assays defining HPV-specific T cells used only a couple of HPV16-positive patients.

The table came from immunoSEQ multiplex PCR; TCRdb's copy has only in-frame clones and leaves some out. The data contain 40,000 to 65,000 clones, about 88% of them seen just once; the ten biggest clones take up less than 3.5%. Specimen: blood, collected from a patient who underwent chemoradiotherapy. The TCR sequence derives from a human donor with HPV-associated anogenital cancer. This chain connects TRBV7-9 to TRBJ2-1; 14 bases line up with TRBD2. The CDR3 coding sequence is TGTGCCAGCATCCGGGGACTAGCGGGGGATGGTTTGGGGCAGTTCTTC. It is translated as CASIRGLAGDGLGQFF.